The 18 T cell receptor beta chains below come from one sample, sequenced in a study of PD-1 blockade in mismatch repair-deficient tumors. Using immunoSEQ multiplex PCR, the repertoire was profiled, and TCRdb retains in-frame clones only, with some absent. Seen here are some 40,000 clones, approximately 83% observed once, and the top ten hold approximately 0.98%. This material consisted of PBMCs, taken approximately 41 weeks after starting pembrolizumab. The receptors here all came from an adult with mismatch repair-deficient cancer.

This sequence joins TRBV5-1 and TRBJ2-1; no clear D gene. Germline V gene sequence: CDR1 SGHRS, CDR2 YFSETQ. Deletions cut 0 bases from V and 3 bases from J, with 10 bases between. This CDR3 is built from 15 residues. The CDR3 protein is CASSLGQAVYNEQFF. CDR3 nucleotides: TGCGCCAGCAGCTTGGGTCAGGCTGTCTACAATGAGCAGTTCTTC.

The chain recombines TRBV10-3 with TRBJ2-5, with a possible D match to TRBD2 (6 bases). The CDR3 is 16 residues long. V lost 0 bases and J lost 5, with 16 bases in between. Germline CDR1 is ENHRY and CDR2 is SYGVKD. The CDR3 region is CAISESGDWLGETQYF. CDR3 nucleotides: TGTGCCATCAGTGAGTCTGGGGACTGGCTCGGTGAGACCCAGTACTTC.

This clone was picked up a small number of times. This chain joins TRBV5-1 and TRBJ2-7; tentative D call: TRBD1 (5 bases). Germline V gene sequence: CDR1 SGHRS, CDR2 YFSETQ. This CDR3 region has 16 residues. The V gene lost 0 bases and the J gene lost 7 bases, with 20 bases spanning the gap. The CDR3 nucleotides read TGCGCCAGCAGCTTGGGAGCCGGGCCGAGTAGACAGGAGCAGTACTTC. This gives the protein CASSLGAGPSRQEQYF.

The chain has TRBV7-8 and TRBJ2-1; 8 bases align to TRBD2. V was pared by 5 bases and J by 10 bases, with 7 bases of the junction left unmatched. Germline loops: CDR1 SGHVS, CDR2 FQNEAQ. The CDR3 has 13 residues. The CDR3 sequence is CASSRAGGDEQFF. The CDR3, as DNA: TGTGCCAGCAGCCGGGCCGGGGGGGACGAGCAGTTCTTC.

This clone was observed once. V is TRBV9 and J is TRBJ2-6; D gene unclear. Germline lookup yields CDR1 SGDLS and CDR2 YYNGEE. Trimming took off 3 bases at V and 0 bases at J, with 7 bases between the two ends. The CDR3 spans 15 residues. CDR3 sequence: CASSALPSGANVLTF. CDR3 nucleotides: TGTGCCAGCAGCGCCCTTCCCTCTGGGGCCAACGTCCTGACTTTC.

The V gene is TRBV7-9, the J gene TRBJ1-4; TRBD1 aligns across 9 bases. The length of the CDR3 is 12 residues. Trimming at V came to 11 bases and at J to 6 bases, leaving 4 bases not matched to a gene. Germline V gene lookup returns CDR1 SEHNR and CDR2 FQNEAQ (reference sequence). CDR3 coding DNA: TGTGCCGCCAGGACAGGGGATGAAAAACTGTTTTTT. It translates to CAARTGDEKLFF.

This clone was detected a few times. This chain uses TRBV7-9 with TRBJ2-7; D possibly corresponds to TRBD2 (6 bases). The CDR3 consists of 17 residues. Trimming shortened V by 2 bases and J by 3 bases, and 20 bases separated the two germline ends. Germline V CDR1 and CDR2: SEHNR, FQNEAQ (reference sequence). CDR3 in DNA: TGTGCCAGCAGCTTACTGGGGGGAAGTGGCGGGGTCTACGAGCAGTACTTC. It specifies CASSLLGGSGGVYEQYF.

The chain is built from TRBV20-1 and TRBJ2-7; the D is unclear. V was cut by 6 bases and J by 4 bases, with 10 bases left in between. The CDR3 consists of 11 residues. CDR1 is DFQATT, CDR2 SNEGSKA, per germline (reference sequence). The CDR3 bases are TGCAGTGCCCCCCGGGTATACGAGCAGTACTTC. Translated, it gives CSAPRVYEQYF.

The chain is built from TRBV27 and TRBJ2-1; TRBD2 aligns across 9 bases. The CDR3 runs 15 residues. J was trimmed by 0 bases and V by 7 bases; bases with no gene match: 4. Per the germline V gene, CDR1 is MNHEY and CDR2 is SMNVEV (reference sequence). The CDR3 region is CASMGSGSSYNEQFF. CDR3 DNA sequence: TGTGCCAGCATGGGTAGCGGGAGCTCCTACAATGAGCAGTTCTTC.

This chain links TRBV15 with TRBJ1-4; D gene ambiguous. Trimming pared 3 bases from V and 10 bases from J, leaving 12 bases between. The CDR3 loop spans 13 amino acids. Germline V gene data show CDR1 as LNHNV and CDR2 as YYDKDF (reference sequence). This CDR3 is CATSRSEAGKLFF. CDR3 nucleotide sequence: TGTGCCACCAGCAGGTCGGAAGCAGGAAAACTGTTTTTT.

The chain recombines TRBV11-2 with TRBJ2-3; the match to TRBD1 covers 8 bases. With V trimmed by 3 bases and J by 4 bases, 3 bases remained unmatched. Germline-derived CDR1 and CDR2 are SGHAT and FQNNGV. This CDR3 has 14 amino acids. This chain's CDR3 is CASSFGQGADTQYF. In DNA, the CDR3 is TGTGCCAGCAGCTTCGGACAGGGAGCAGATACGCAGTATTTT.

V is TRBV1 and J is TRBJ1-4. TRBV1 is labeled a pseudogene. The CDR3 runs 21 residues. CDR3 region: CTSSQDLGTWRETATNEKLFF. The DNA of the CDR3 is TGCACCAGCAGCCAAGATTTGGGGACGTGGAGGGAAACAGCAACTAATGAAAAACTGTTTTTT.

This chain uses TRBV7-2 with TRBJ1-3; D gene unclear. The CDR3 loop spans 14 amino acids. V dropped 5 bases and J dropped 0 bases, with 8 bases sitting between them. Germline V gene lookup returns CDR1 SGHTA and CDR2 FQGNSA. The CDR3 loop is CASSRESSGNTIYF. The CDR3 nucleotides read TGTGCCAGCAGCCGGGAGAGCTCTGGAAACACCATATATTTT.

The rearrangement links TRBV28 to TRBJ1-5; D perhaps matches TRBD1 (6 bases). Trimming cost V 2 bases and J 4 bases, with 9 bases left between them. The CDR3 consists of 14 residues. CDR1 MDHEN and CDR2 SYDVKM come from the germline V gene. This CDR3 is CASSLGQWNQPQHF. The CDR3 DNA is TGTGCCAGCAGTTTAGGACAGTGGAATCAGCCCCAGCATTTT.

This sequence joins TRBV27 and TRBJ2-1; D remains unclear. CDR3 length equals 12 residues. V dropped 5 bases and J dropped 5 bases, with 7 bases sitting between them. From germline, CDR1 is MNHEY and CDR2 SMNVEV (reference sequence). CDR3 protein: CASSPTHNEQFF. The DNA for the CDR3 is TGTGCCAGCAGTCCTACCCACAATGAGCAGTTCTTC.

V usage is TRBV2 and J usage is TRBJ1-2; 10 bases are a match to TRBD1. Germline CDR1 reads SNHLY; CDR2 reads FYNNEI. The CDR3 runs 14 residues. The V gene end was trimmed by 6 bases and the J gene end by 5 bases; junction bases not matched to a gene: 6. The CDR3 is CASSVSGQGYGYTF. The DNA of the CDR3 is TGTGCCAGCAGCGTTTCGGGACAGGGGTATGGCTACACCTTC.

V is TRBV28 and J is TRBJ1-1; no definite D call. V was clipped by 1 base and J by 2 bases, with 5 bases between them. This CDR3 comprises 13 residues. Per germline, CDR1 MDHEN and CDR2 SYDVKM. The CDR3 region has the DNA TGTGCCAGCAGTTTATCCCTCAACACTGAAGCTTTCTTT. Its translation is CASSLSLNTEAFF. The full variable domain, completed using reference TRBV28 and TRBJ1-1, is DVKVTQSSRYLVKRTGEKVFLECVQDMDHENMFWYRQDPGLGLRLIYFSYDVKMKEKGDIPEGYSVSREKKERFSLILESASTNQTSMYLCASSLSLNTEAFFGQGTRLTVV.

This rearrangement joins TRBV10-3 to TRBJ1-2; no clear D. The germline CDR1 and CDR2 sequences are ENHRY and SYGVKD. CDR3 length: 13 amino acids. The ends were cut back, 3 bases at V and 5 bases at J, with 10 bases in the middle. The CDR3 sequence is CAISDRSGYGYTF. In DNA, the CDR3 is TGTGCCATCAGTGACCGGAGCGGGTATGGCTACACCTTC.